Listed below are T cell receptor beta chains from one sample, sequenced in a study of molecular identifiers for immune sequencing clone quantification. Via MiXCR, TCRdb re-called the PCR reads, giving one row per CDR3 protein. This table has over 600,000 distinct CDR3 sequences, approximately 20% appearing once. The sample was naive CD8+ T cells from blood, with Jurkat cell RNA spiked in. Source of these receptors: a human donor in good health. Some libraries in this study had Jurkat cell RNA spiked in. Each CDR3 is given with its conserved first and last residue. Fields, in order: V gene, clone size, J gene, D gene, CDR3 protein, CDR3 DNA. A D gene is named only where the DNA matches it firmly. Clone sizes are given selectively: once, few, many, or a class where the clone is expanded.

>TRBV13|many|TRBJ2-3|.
CASSSGSGPDTQYF
TGTGCCAGCAGCTCCGGTAGCGGACCAGATACGCAGTATTTT
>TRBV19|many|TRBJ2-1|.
CASSGGGVNEQFF
TGTGCCAGTAGTGGGGGCGGGGTCAATGAGCAGTTCTTC
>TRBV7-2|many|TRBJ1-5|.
CASSLDATANQPQHF
TGTGCCAGCAGCTTAGACGCGACAGCCAATCAGCCCCAGCATTTT
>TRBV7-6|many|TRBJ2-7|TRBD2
CASSPGGAPSEQYF
TGTGCCAGCAGCCCCGGGGGGGCTCCTTCCGAGCAGTACTTC
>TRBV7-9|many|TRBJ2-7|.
CASGAGYEQYF
TGTGCCAGCGGGGCAGGGTACGAGCAGTACTTC
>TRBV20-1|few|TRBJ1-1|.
CSARGSLVGVTTEAFF
TGCAGTGCTAGAGGCTCCCTCGTGGGGGTTACTACTGAAGCTTTCTTT
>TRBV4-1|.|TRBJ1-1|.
CASSLERVTGAFF
TGCGCCAGCAGCCTCGAGAGGGTCACTGGAGCTTTCTTT
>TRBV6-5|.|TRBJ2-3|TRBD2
CASSFGTSGGHSTDTQYF
TGTGCCAGCAGTTTTGGGACTAGCGGGGGGCATAGCACAGATACGCAGTATTTT
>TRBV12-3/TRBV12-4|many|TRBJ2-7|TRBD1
CASSTGTGVHEQYF
TGTGCCAGCAGCACCGGGACAGGGGTCCACGAGCAGTACTTC
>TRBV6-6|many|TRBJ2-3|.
CASSYSRGDDTQYF
TGTGCCAGCAGTTACTCAAGAGGAGACGATACGCAGTATTTT
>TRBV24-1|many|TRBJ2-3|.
CATSEYSSTDTQYF
TGTGCCACCAGTGAGTACAGCAGCACAGATACGCAGTATTTT
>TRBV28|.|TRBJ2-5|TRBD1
CASSTRTGAQETQYF
TGTGCCAGCAGTACAAGGACAGGGGCTCAAGAGACCCAGTACTTC
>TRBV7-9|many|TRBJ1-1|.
CASSLFDEMNTEAFF
TGTGCCAGCAGCTTATTCGATGAGATGAACACTGAAGCTTTCTTT
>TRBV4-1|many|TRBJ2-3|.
CASSQGVLTDTQYF
TGCGCCAGCAGCCAAGGGGTGCTCACAGATACGCAGTATTTT
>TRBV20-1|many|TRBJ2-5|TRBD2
CSARDSGRTDETQYF
TGCAGTGCTAGAGATAGCGGGAGAACGGACGAGACCCAGTACTTC
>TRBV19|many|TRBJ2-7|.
CASSMVQGNFLYF
TGTGCCAGTAGTATGGTCCAGGGCAACTTCTTGTACTTC
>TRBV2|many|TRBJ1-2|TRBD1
CASTQYGRGALPYGYTF
TGTGCCAGCACCCAATACGGCAGGGGGGCACTTCCCTATGGCTACACCTTC
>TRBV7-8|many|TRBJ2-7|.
CASSQLDGPVYEQYF
TGTGCCAGCAGCCAATTGGATGGACCCGTCTACGAGCAGTACTTC
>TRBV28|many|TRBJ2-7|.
CASSLSGWYEQYF
TGTGCCAGCAGTTTATCGGGGTGGTACGAGCAGTACTTC
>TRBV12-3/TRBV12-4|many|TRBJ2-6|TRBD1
CASSLRQGVTSGANVLTF
TGTGCCAGCAGTCTGCGACAGGGGGTGACCTCTGGGGCCAACGTCCTGACTTTC
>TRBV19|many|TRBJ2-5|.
CASSMTGRPQETQYF
TGTGCCAGTAGTATGACAGGCCGACCCCAAGAGACCCAGTACTTC
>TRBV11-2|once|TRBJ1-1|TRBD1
CVSSLGMQGADTEAFF
TGTGTCAGCAGCTTAGGTATGCAGGGGGCGGACACTGAAGCTTTCTTT
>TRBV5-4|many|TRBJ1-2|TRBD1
CASSTGTGSSILGYTF
TGTGCCAGCAGCACCGGGACAGGATCCTCTATTTTGGGCTACACCTTC
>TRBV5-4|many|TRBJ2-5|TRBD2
CASSLRAGGPETQYF
TGTGCCAGCAGCTTGCGAGCGGGAGGCCCGGAGACCCAGTACTTC
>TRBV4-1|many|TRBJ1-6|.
CASSQVGGAGNSPLHF
TGCGCCAGCAGCCAAGTGGGGGGCGCGGGGAATTCACCCCTCCACTTT
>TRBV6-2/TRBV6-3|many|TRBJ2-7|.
CASSYLSGQTYEQYF
TGTGCCAGCAGTTATTTATCCGGGCAGACCTACGAGCAGTACTTC
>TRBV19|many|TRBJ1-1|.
CASSTLGGQNTEAFF
TGTGCCAGTAGTACCCTGGGGGGCCAGAACACTGAAGCTTTCTTT
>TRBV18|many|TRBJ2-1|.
CASSKDEQFF
TGTGCCAGCTCGAAGGATGAGCAGTTCTTC
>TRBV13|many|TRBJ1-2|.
CASSLGAANYGYTF
TGTGCCAGCAGCTTAGGGGCAGCTAACTATGGCTACACCTTC
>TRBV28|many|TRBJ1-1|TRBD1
CASRPLGQPNTEAFF
TGTGCCAGCAGGCCCCTGGGACAGCCTAACACTGAAGCTTTCTTT
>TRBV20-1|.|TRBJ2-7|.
CSARDSWGESAFYEQYF
TGCAGTGCTAGAGATTCTTGGGGGGAGAGCGCCTTTTACGAGCAGTACTTC
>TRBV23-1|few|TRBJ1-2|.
CASSQSQPGSGYTF
TGCGCCAGCAGTCAATCGCAGCCAGGGAGCGGCTACACCTTC
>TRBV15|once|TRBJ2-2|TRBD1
CATRTATGASRELFF
TGTGCCACCAGAACCGCGACAGGGGCTTCCAGGGAGCTGTTTTTT
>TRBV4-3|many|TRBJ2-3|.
CASSQTQDWRTDTQYF
TGCGCCAGCAGCCAAACACAGGACTGGCGCACAGATACGCAGTATTTT
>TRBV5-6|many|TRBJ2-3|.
CASSRPGAPDTQYF
TGTGCCAGCAGCCGCCCGGGGGCCCCAGATACGCAGTATTTT
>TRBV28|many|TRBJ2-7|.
CASREPSPSYEQYF
TGTGCCAGCAGAGAGCCTAGCCCTAGCTACGAGCAGTACTTC
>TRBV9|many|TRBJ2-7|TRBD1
CASSPDGQGIYEQYF
TGTGCCAGCAGCCCGGACGGACAGGGGATCTACGAGCAGTACTTC
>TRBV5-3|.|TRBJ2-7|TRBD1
CASSLGTGAVYEQYF
TGTGCCAGCAGCTTGGGCACAGGGGCTGTCTACGAGCAGTACTTC